A selection of T cell receptor beta chains follows, all from one sample in a study of T cell changes during pregnancy in multiple sclerosis. The assay was immunoSEQ multiplex PCR, and TCRdb's table has in-frame clones only and misses some. The table records roughly 70,000 clones, over 80% of them present only once. The sequencing used peripheral blood, collected before pregnancy. The receptors were sampled from a female donor with multiple sclerosis, enrolled in a pregnancy study. CDR3s include the opening cysteine and the closing phenylalanine or tryptophan. The order of the fields is V gene, D gene, J gene, clone size, CDR3 protein, CDR3 DNA. The D gene is left open where the match is weak. Only part of the rows carry a size: once, few, many, or a class if the clone is expanded.

v_call: TRBV14
d_call: TRBD1
j_call: TRBJ2-7
clone_size: NA
cdr3_aa: CASSQRTGLYEQYF
cdr3_nt: TGTGCCAGCAGCCAAAGGACAGGTCTCTACGAGCAGTACTTC

v_call: TRBV9
d_call: NA
j_call: TRBJ1-6
clone_size: NA
cdr3_aa: CASSVDLGGNSPLHF
cdr3_nt: TGTGCCAGCAGCGTAGATCTGGGAGGCAATTCACCCCTCCACTTT

v_call: TRBV7-9
d_call: TRBD2
j_call: TRBJ2-1
clone_size: NA
cdr3_aa: CASSLPSGLRSSYNEQFF
cdr3_nt: TGTGCCAGCAGCTTGCCTAGCGGCTTGCGAAGCTCCTACAATGAGCAGTTCTTC

v_call: TRBV6-1
d_call: NA
j_call: TRBJ1-1
clone_size: NA
cdr3_aa: CASSELAGVPNTEAFF
cdr3_nt: TGTGCCAGCAGTGAACTAGCCGGGGTCCCCAACACTGAAGCTTTCTTT

v_call: TRBV14
d_call: NA
j_call: TRBJ1-1
clone_size: NA
cdr3_aa: CASSQDLVRGIGENTEAFF
cdr3_nt: TGTGCCAGCAGCCAAGATCTTGTACGAGGTATCGGCGAGAACACTGAAGCTTTCTTT

v_call: TRBV7-2
d_call: TRBD2
j_call: TRBJ2-3
clone_size: NA
cdr3_aa: CASSPRGLAGVGGTDTQYF
cdr3_nt: TGTGCCAGCAGCCCTCGGGGCCTAGCGGGAGTGGGTGGCACAGATACGCAGTATTTT

v_call: TRBV12-2
d_call: NA
j_call: TRBJ1-1
clone_size: NA
cdr3_aa: CASRFRSGAFF
cdr3_nt: TGTGCAAGTCGCTTTAGAAGCGGAGCTTTCTTT

v_call: TRBV5-4
d_call: NA
j_call: TRBJ1-3
clone_size: NA
cdr3_aa: CASSLYGGRNTIYF
cdr3_nt: TGTGCCAGCAGCTTGTACGGGGGGAGAAACACCATATATTTT

v_call: TRBV19
d_call: TRBD2
j_call: TRBJ2-7
clone_size: NA
cdr3_aa: CASSPGTSGIQQYF
cdr3_nt: TGTGCCAGTAGTCCAGGGACTAGCGGGATTCAGCAGTACTTC

v_call: TRBV10-2
d_call: TRBD1
j_call: TRBJ1-2
clone_size: NA
cdr3_aa: CASSEGQGANYGYTF
cdr3_nt: TGCGCCAGCAGTGAAGGACAGGGGGCAAACTATGGCTACACCTTC

v_call: TRBV18
d_call: TRBD1
j_call: TRBJ1-3
clone_size: NA
cdr3_aa: CASSPTRDSFSRNTIYF
cdr3_nt: TGTGCCAGCTCACCAACGAGGGACAGCTTCAGTCGAAACACCATATATTTT

v_call: TRBV5-5
d_call: NA
j_call: TRBJ1-5
clone_size: NA
cdr3_aa: CASSQQTSNQPQHF
cdr3_nt: TGTGCCAGCAGCCAACAAACTAGCAATCAGCCCCAGCATTTT

v_call: TRBV15
d_call: NA
j_call: TRBJ2-7
clone_size: NA
cdr3_aa: CATSRDNRETYEQYF
cdr3_nt: TGTGCCACCAGCAGAGATAACCGGGAAACCTACGAGCAGTACTTC

v_call: TRBV27
d_call: TRBD2
j_call: TRBJ2-1
clone_size: NA
cdr3_aa: CASSTGLAGGRDEQFF
cdr3_nt: TGTGCCAGCAGTACCGGACTAGCGGGAGGAAGGGATGAGCAGTTCTTC

v_call: TRBV15
d_call: NA
j_call: TRBJ1-4
clone_size: once
cdr3_aa: CATSRSTGLEDEKLFF
cdr3_nt: TGTGCCACCAGCAGATCTACAGGGCTAGAGGATGAAAAACTGTTTTTT

v_call: TRBV27
d_call: NA
j_call: TRBJ1-4
clone_size: NA
cdr3_aa: CARTPTNEKLFF
cdr3_nt: TGTGCCAGGACACCCACTAATGAAAAACTGTTTTTT

v_call: TRBV14
d_call: NA
j_call: TRBJ2-2
clone_size: NA
cdr3_aa: CASSPHNTNTGELFF
cdr3_nt: TGTGCCAGCAGCCCACACAACACGAACACCGGGGAGCTGTTTTTT

v_call: TRBV28
d_call: NA
j_call: TRBJ1-1
clone_size: once
cdr3_aa: CASSLLSSGVAEAFF
cdr3_nt: TGTGCCAGCAGTTTATTGTCTTCGGGTGTCGCTGAAGCTTTCTTT

v_call: TRBV29-1
d_call: NA
j_call: TRBJ1-1
clone_size: NA
cdr3_aa: CSVRGGLTEAFF
cdr3_nt: TGCAGCGTTCGGGGGGGGCTCACTGAAGCTTTCTTT

v_call: TRBV5-8
d_call: NA
j_call: TRBJ1-1
clone_size: NA
cdr3_aa: CASSFLRKGDTEAFF
cdr3_nt: TGTGCCAGCAGCTTTCTTAGGAAGGGGGACACTGAAGCTTTCTTT

v_call: TRBV28
d_call: NA
j_call: TRBJ2-2
clone_size: NA
cdr3_aa: CASSSRDWDTGELFF
cdr3_nt: TGTGCCAGCAGTTCCCGTGACTGGGACACCGGGGAGCTGTTTTTT

v_call: TRBV7-2
d_call: NA
j_call: TRBJ2-7
clone_size: NA
cdr3_aa: CASSSRVGELISYEQYF
cdr3_nt: TGTGCCAGCAGCTCTCGCGTCGGGGAATTGATTTCCTACGAGCAGTACTTC

v_call: TRBV28
d_call: NA
j_call: TRBJ2-1
clone_size: NA
cdr3_aa: CASSLWLADYNEQFF
cdr3_nt: TGTGCCAGCAGTTTATGGCTAGCCGACTACAATGAGCAGTTCTTC

v_call: TRBV5-4
d_call: TRBD1
j_call: TRBJ2-1
clone_size: NA
cdr3_aa: CASSPPGQGSGGQFF
cdr3_nt: TGTGCCAGCAGCCCCCCGGGACAGGGGAGTGGGGGGCAGTTCTTC

v_call: TRBV25-1
d_call: NA
j_call: TRBJ2-6
clone_size: NA
cdr3_aa: CASTTGLSGANVLTF
cdr3_nt: TGTGCCAGCACGACAGGCCTCTCTGGGGCCAACGTCCTGACTTTC

v_call: TRBV19
d_call: NA
j_call: TRBJ1-2
clone_size: NA
cdr3_aa: CASSIENPGWGYTF
cdr3_nt: TGTGCCAGTAGTATAGAAAACCCAGGGTGGGGCTACACCTTC

v_call: TRBV5-1
d_call: NA
j_call: TRBJ1-2
clone_size: NA
cdr3_aa: CASSLTPAGPLGYGYTF
cdr3_nt: TGCGCCAGCAGCTTGACCCCCGCAGGGCCTCTAGGCTATGGCTACACCTTC

v_call: TRBV6-4
d_call: NA
j_call: TRBJ2-1
clone_size: few
cdr3_aa: CASSGIPTEEQFF
cdr3_nt: TGTGCCAGCAGTGGAATCCCCACCGAGGAGCAGTTCTTC

v_call: TRBV19
d_call: TRBD2
j_call: TRBJ2-1
clone_size: NA
cdr3_aa: CASAGTSAVNEQFF
cdr3_nt: TGTGCCAGTGCCGGGACTAGCGCTGTTAATGAGCAGTTCTTC

v_call: TRBV5-1
d_call: TRBD1
j_call: TRBJ2-3
clone_size: NA
cdr3_aa: CASSLARQGDSDTQYF
cdr3_nt: TGCGCCAGCAGCTTGGCCCGACAGGGGGATTCAGATACGCAGTATTTT

v_call: TRBV6-6
d_call: NA
j_call: TRBJ2-1
clone_size: NA
cdr3_aa: CASSYYRDEQFF
cdr3_nt: TGTGCCAGCAGTTACTATCGGGATGAGCAGTTCTTC